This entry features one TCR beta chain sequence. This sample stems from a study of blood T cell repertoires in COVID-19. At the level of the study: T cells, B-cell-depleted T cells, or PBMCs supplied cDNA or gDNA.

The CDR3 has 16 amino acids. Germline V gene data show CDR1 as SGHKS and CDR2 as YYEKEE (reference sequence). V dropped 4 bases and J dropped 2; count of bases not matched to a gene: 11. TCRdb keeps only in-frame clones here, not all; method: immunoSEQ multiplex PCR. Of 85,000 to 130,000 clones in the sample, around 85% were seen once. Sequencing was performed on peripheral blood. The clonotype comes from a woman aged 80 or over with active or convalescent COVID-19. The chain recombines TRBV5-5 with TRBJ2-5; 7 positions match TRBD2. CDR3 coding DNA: TGTGCCAGCAGCCGCCGGGAGGCGGGATCTCAAGAGACCCAGTACTTC. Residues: CASSRREAGSQETQYF. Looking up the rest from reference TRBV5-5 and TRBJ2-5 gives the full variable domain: DAGVTQSPTHLIKTRGQQVTLRCSPISGHKSVSWYQQVLGQGPQFIFQYYEKEERGRGNFPDRFSARQFPNYSSELNVNALLLGDSALYLCASSRREAGSQETQYFGPGTRLLVL.